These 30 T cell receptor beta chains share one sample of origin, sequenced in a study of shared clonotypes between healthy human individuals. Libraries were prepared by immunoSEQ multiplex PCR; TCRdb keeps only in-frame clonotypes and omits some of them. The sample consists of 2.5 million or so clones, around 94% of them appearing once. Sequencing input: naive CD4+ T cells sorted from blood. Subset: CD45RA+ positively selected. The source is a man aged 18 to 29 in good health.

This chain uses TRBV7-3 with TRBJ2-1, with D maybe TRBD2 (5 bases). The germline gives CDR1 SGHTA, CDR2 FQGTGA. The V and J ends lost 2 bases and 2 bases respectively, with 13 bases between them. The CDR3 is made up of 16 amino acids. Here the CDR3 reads CASSLDYPVPYNEQFF. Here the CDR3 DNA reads TGTGCCAGCAGCTTAGACTACCCTGTCCCCTACAATGAGCAGTTCTTC.

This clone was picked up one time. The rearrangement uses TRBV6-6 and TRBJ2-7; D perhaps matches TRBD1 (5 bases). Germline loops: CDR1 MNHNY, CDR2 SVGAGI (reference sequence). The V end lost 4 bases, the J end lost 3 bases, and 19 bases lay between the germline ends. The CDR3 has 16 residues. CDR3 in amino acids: CASSSPTVVFGYEQYF. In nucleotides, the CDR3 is TGTGCCAGCAGTTCCCCGACAGTAGTTTTTGGCTACGAGCAGTACTTC.

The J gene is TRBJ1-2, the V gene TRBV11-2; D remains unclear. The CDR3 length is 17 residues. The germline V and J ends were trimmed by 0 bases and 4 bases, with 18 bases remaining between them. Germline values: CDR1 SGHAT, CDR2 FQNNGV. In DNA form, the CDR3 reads TGTGCCAGCAGCTTAGATCAGGCAGGTTTAGTTTCCTATGGCTACACCTTC. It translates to CASSLDQAGLVSYGYTF.

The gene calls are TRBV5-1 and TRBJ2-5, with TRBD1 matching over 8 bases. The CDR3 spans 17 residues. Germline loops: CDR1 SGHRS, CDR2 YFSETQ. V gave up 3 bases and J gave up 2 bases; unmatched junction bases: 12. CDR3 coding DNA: TGCGCCAGCAGCTGGGGAGACAGGGGAAAGGGGCAAGAGACCCAGTACTTC. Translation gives CASSWGDRGKGQETQYF.

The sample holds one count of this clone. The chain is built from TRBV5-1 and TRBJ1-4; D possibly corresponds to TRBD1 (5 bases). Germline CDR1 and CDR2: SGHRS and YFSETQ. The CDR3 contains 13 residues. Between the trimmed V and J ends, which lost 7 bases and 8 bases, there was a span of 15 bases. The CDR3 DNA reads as TGCGCCAGCCGGGGGGTCGAAGCGGAAAAACTGTTTTTT. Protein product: CASRGVEAEKLFF.

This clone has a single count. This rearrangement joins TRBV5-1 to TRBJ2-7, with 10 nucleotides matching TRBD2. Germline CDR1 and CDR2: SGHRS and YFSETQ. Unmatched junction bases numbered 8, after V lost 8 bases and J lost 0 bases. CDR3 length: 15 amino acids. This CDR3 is CARPHTSGVSYEQYF. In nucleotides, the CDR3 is TGCGCCAGACCGCACACTAGCGGGGTCTCCTACGAGCAGTACTTC.

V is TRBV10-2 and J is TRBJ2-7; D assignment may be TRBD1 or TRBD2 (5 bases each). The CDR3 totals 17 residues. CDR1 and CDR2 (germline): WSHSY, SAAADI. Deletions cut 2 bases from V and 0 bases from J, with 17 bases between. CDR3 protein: CASSEAFLGTHSYEQYF. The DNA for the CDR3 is TGCGCCAGCAGTGAGGCCTTCTTGGGGACCCACTCCTACGAGCAGTACTTC.

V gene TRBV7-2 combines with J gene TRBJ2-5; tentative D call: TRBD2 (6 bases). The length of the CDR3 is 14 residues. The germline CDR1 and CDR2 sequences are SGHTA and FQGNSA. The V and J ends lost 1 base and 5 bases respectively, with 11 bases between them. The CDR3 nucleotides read TGTGCCAGCAGCTTAGGCAGTGGGGGGGAGACCCAGTACTTC. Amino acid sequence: CASSLGSGGETQYF. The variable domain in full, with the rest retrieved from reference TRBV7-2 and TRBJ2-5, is GAGVSQSPSNKVTEKGKDVELRCDPISGHTALYWYRQSLGQGLEFLIYFQGNSAPDKSGLPSDRFSAERTGGSVSTLTIQRTQQEDSAVYLCASSLGSGGETQYFGPGTRLLVL.

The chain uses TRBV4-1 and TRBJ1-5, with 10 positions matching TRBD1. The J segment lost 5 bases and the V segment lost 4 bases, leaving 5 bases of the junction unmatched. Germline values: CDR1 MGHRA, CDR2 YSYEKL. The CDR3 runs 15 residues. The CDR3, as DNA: TGCGCCAGCAGCCCCGGACAGGGGGACTATCAGCCCCAGCATTTT. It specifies CASSPGQGDYQPQHF.

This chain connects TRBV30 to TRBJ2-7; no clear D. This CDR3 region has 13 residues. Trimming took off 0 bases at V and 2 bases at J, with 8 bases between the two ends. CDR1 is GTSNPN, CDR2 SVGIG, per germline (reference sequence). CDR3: CAWSVAAPYEQYF. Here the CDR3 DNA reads TGTGCCTGGAGTGTAGCAGCTCCCTACGAGCAGTACTTC.

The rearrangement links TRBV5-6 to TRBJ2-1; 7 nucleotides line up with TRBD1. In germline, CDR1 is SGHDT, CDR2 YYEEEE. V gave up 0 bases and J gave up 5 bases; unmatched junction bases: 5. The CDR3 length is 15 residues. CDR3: CASSLDRGVHNEQFF. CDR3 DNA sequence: TGTGCCAGCAGCTTGGACAGGGGAGTCCACAATGAGCAGTTCTTC.

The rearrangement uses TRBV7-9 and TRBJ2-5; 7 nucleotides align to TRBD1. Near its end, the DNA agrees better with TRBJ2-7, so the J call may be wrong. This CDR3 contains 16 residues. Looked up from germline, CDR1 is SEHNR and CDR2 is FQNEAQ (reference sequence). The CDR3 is CASSWPPGQKQYEQYF. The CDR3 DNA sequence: TGTGCCAGCAGCTGGCCCCCGGGACAGAAACAGTACGAGCAGTACTTC.

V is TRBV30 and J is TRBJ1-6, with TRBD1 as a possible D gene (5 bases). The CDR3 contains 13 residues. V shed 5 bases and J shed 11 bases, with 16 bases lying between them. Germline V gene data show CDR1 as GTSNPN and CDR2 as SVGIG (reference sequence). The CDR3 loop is CAWGDWDVAPLHF. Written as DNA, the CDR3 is TGTGCCTGGGGGGATTGGGACGTGGCACCCCTCCACTTT.

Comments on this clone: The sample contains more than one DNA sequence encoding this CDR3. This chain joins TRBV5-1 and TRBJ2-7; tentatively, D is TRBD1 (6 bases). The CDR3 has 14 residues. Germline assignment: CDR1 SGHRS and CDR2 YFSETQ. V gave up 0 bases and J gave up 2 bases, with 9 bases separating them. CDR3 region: CASSLVGGPYEQYF. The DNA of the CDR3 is TGCGCCAGCAGCTTGGTAGGGGGACCCTACGAGCAGTACTTC.

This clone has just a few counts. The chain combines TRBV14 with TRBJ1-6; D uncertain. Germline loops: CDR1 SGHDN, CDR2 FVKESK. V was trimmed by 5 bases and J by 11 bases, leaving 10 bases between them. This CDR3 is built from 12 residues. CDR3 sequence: CASSLLGAPLHF. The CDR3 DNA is TGTGCCAGCAGCTTACTCGGGGCACCCCTCCACTTT.

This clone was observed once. CDR3 residues: CASSLQGQSYF. The DNA for the CDR3 is TGTGCCAGCAGCCTCCAGGGACAGTCCTACTTC. The rearrangement joins TRBV11-2 to TRBJ2-7, with TRBD1 matching over 7 bases. The CDR3 has 11 amino acids. J was trimmed by 13 bases and V by 5 bases; bases with no gene match: 8. Per germline, CDR1 SGHAT and CDR2 FQNNGV.

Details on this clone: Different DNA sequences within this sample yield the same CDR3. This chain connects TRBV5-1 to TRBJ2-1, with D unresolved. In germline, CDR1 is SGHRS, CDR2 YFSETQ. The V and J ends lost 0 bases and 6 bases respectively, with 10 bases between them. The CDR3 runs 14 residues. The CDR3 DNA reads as TGCGCCAGCAGCTTGGGGGCCGGCGGCAATGAGCAGTTCTTC. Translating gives CASSLGAGGNEQFF.

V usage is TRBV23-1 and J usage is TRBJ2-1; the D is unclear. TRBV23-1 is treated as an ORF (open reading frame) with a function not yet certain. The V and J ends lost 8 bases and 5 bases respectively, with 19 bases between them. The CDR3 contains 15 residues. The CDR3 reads CASSPSLLCNNEQFF. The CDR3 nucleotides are TGCGCCAGCTCCCCGAGCCTCCTTTGCAACAATGAGCAGTTCTTC.

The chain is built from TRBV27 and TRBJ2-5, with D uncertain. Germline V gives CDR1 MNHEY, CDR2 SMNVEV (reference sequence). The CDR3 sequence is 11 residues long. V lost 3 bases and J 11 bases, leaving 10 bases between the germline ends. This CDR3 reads CASSFRREQYF. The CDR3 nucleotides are TGTGCCAGCAGTTTTAGGCGAGAGCAGTACTTC.

The CDR3 here is CASAAGVGTGELFF. In DNA, the CDR3 is TGTGCTAGTGCTGCAGGGGTCGGCACCGGGGAGCTGTTTTTT. The chain carries TRBV12-5 and TRBJ2-2, with D possibly matching TRBD1 (6 bases). Trimming pared 7 bases from V and 4 bases from J, leaving 13 bases between. The CDR3 has 14 amino acids. CDR1 and CDR2 from the germline V gene are LGHNT and FRNRAP.

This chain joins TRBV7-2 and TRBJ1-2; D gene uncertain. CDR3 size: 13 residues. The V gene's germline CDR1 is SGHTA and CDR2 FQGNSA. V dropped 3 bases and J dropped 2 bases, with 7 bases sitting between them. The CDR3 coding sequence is TGTGCCAGCAGCTTGGACCAAAACTATGGCTACACCTTC. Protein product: CASSLDQNYGYTF.

The CDR3 sequence: CASSEDPRGGTEAFF. The CDR3 nucleotides read TGTGCCAGCAGTGAAGACCCCAGGGGGGGCACTGAAGCTTTCTTT. The V gene is TRBV6-1, the J gene TRBJ1-1; 7 bases map to TRBD1. CDR1 MNHNS and CDR2 SASEGT come from the germline V gene. This CDR3 region has 15 residues. J lost 4 bases, V lost 1 base, and 6 bases had no gene match.

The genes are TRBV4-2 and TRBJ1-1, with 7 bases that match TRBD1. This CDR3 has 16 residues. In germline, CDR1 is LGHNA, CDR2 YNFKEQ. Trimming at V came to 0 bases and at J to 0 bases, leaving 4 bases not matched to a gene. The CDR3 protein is CASSQDGTELNTEAFF. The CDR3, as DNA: TGTGCCAGCAGCCAAGATGGGACAGAATTGAACACTGAAGCTTTCTTT.

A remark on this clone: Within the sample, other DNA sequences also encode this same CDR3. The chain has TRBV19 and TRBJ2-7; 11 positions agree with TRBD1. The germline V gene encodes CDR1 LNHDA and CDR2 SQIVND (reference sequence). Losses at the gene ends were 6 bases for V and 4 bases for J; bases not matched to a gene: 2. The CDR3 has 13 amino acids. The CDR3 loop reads CASSRDRGYEQYF. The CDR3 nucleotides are TGTGCCAGTAGCCGGGACAGGGGGTACGAGCAGTACTTC. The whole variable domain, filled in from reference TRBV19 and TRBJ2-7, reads DGGITQSPKYLFRKEGQNVTLSCEQNLNHDAMYWYRQDPGQGLRLIYYSQIVNDFQKGDIAEGYSVSREKKESFPLTVTSAQKNPTAFYLCASSRDRGYEQYFGPGTRLTVT.

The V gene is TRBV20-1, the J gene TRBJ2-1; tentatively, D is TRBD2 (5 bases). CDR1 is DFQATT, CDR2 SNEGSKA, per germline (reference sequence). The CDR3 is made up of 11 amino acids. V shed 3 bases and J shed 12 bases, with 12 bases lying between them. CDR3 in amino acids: CSASEGTGQFF. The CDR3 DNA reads TGCAGTGCTAGTGAGGGCACCGGGCAGTTCTTC.

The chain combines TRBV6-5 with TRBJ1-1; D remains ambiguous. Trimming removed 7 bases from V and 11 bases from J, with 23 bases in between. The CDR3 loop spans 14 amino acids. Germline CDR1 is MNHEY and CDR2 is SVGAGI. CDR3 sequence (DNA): TGTGCCAGCACAGTTACTCATCAAGCCGATTCGGCTTTCTTT. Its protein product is CASTVTHQADSAFF.

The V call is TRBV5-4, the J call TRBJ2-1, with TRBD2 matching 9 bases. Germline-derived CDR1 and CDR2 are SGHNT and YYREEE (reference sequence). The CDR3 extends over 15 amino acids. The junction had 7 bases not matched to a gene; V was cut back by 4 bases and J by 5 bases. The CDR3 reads CASSPRLAEDNEQFF. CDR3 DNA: TGTGCCAGCAGCCCCAGACTAGCGGAGGACAATGAGCAGTTCTTC.

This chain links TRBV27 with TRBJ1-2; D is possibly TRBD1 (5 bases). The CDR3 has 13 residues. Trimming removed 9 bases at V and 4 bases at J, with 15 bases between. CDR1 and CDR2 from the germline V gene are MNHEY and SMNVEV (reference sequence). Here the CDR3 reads CASRRDSSYGYTF. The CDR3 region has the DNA TGTGCCAGTAGACGGGACTCCTCCTATGGCTACACCTTC.

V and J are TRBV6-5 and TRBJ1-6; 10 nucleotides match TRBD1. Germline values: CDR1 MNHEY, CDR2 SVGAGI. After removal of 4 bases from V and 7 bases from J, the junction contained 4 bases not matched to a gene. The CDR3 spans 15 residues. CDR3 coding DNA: TGTGCCAGCAGTTCCGACAGGGGGCCGAATTCACCCCTCCACTTT. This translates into CASSSDRGPNSPLHF.

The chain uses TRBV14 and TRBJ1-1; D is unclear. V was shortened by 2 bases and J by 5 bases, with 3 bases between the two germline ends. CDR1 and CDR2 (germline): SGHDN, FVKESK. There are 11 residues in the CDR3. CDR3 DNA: TGTGCCAGCAGCCAACGGACTGAAGCTTTCTTT. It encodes CASSQRTEAFF.